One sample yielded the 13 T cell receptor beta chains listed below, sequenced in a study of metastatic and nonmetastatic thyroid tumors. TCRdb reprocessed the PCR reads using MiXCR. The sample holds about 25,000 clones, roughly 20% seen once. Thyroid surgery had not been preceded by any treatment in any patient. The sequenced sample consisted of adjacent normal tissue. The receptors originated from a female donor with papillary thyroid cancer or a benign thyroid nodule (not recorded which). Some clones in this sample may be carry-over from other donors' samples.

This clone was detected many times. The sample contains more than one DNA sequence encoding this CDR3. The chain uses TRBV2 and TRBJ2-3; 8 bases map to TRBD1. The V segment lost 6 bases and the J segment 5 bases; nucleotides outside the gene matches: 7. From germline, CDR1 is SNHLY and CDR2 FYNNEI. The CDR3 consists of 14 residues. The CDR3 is CASSKDRGRDTQYF. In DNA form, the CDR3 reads TGTGCCAGCAGCAAAGACAGGGGTCGAGATACGCAGTATTTT.

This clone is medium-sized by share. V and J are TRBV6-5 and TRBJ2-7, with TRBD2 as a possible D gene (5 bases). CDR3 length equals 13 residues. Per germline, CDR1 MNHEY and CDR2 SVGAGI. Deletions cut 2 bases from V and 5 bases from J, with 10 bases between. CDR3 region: CASSYRGFHEQYF. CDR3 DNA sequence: TGTGCCAGCAGTTACCGAGGGTTCCACGAGCAGTACTTC.

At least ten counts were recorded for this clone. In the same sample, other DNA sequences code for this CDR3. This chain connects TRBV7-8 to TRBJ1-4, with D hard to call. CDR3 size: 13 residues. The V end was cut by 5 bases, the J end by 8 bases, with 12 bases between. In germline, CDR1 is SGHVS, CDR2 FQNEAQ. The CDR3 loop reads CASSRPPREKLFF. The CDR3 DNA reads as TGTGCCAGCAGCCGACCTCCCCGGGAAAAACTGTTTTTT.

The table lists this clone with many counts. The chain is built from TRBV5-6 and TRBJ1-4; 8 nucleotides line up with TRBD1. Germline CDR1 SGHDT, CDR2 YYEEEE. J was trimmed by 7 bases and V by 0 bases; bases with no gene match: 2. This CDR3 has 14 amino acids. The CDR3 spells CASSLVRGPEKLFF. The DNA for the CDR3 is TGTGCCAGCAGCTTGGTCAGGGGGCCTGAAAAACTGTTTTTT.

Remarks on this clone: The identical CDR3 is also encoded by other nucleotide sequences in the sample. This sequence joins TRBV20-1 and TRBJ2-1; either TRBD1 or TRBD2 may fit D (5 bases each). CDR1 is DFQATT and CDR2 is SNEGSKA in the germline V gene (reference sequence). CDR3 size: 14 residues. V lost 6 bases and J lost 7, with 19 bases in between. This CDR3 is CSASAGTAGNEQFF. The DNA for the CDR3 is TGCAGTGCATCTGCCGGGACGGCGGGTAATGAGCAGTTCTTC.

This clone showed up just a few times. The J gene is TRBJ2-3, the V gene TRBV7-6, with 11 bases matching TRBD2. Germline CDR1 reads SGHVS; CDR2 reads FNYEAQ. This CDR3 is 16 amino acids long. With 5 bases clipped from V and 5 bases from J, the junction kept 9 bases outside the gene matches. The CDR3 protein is CASSPQGGLAGDTQYF. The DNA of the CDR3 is TGTGCCAGCAGCCCTCAGGGTGGACTAGCGGGAGATACGCAGTATTTT.

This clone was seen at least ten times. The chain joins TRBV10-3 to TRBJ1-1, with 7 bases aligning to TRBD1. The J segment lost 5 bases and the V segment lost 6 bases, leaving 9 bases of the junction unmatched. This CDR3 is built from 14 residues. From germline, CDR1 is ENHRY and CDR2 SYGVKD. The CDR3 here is CAISATGLETEAFF. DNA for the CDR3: TGTGCCATCAGCGCGACAGGGCTGGAGACTGAAGCTTTCTTT.

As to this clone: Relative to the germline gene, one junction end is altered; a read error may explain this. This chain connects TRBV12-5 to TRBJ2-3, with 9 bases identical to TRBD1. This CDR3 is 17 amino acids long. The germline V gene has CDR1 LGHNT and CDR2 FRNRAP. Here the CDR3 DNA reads TGTGCTAGTGGTTTGTTAAACCCGGACAGGGGATATGATACTCAGTATTTT. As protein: CASGLLNPDRGYDTQYF.

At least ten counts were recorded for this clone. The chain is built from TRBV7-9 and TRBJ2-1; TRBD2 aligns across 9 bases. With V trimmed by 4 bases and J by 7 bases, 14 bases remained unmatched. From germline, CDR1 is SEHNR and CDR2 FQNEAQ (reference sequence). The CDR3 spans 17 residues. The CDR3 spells CASSSRTLAGVRNEQFF. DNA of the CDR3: TGTGCCAGCAGCTCGCGGACGTTAGCGGGAGTACGGAATGAGCAGTTCTTC.

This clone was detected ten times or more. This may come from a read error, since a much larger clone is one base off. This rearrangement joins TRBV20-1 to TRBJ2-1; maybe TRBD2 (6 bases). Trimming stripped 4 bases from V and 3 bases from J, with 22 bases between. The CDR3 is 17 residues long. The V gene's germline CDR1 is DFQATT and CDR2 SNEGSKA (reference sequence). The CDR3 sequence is CSATGTGAASYYNEQFF. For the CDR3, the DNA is TGCAGTGCTACCGGAACGGGAGCGGCCTCTTACTACAATGAGCAGTTCTTC.

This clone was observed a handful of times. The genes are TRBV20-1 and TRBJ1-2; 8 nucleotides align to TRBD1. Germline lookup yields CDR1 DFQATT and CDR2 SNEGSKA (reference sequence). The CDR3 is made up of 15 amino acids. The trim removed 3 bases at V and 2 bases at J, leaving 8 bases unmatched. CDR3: CSARNPWDRNYGYTF. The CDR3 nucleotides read TGCAGTGCTAGGAACCCCTGGGACAGGAACTATGGCTACACCTTC.

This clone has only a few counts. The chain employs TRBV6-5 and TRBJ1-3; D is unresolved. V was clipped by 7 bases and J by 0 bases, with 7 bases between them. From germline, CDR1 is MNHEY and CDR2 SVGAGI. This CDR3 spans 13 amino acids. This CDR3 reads CASTKHSGNTIYF. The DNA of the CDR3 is TGTGCCAGCACAAAGCACTCTGGAAACACCATATATTTT.

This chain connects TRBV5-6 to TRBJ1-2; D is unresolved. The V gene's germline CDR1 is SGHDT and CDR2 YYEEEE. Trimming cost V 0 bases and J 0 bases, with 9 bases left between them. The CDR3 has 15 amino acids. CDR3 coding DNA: TGTGCCAGCAGCTTGGGACTGAACACTAACTATGGCTACACCTTC. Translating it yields CASSLGLNTNYGYTF.